The T cell receptor (beta chain) described here comes from a study of blood T cell repertoires in COVID-19. Study summary: The analysed material was cDNA or gDNA that came from T cells, B-cell-depleted T cells, or PBMCs.

This clone was recorded a few times. The authors' processing: Counts of nucleated cells, estimated from reference gene primer amplification, were obtained. The table came from immunoSEQ multiplex PCR; TCRdb's copy has only in-frame clones and leaves some out. V and J calls and clone size are copied from that table; D and trimming were computed from the DNA. The top ten hold around 8% of the sample, which has around 290,000 clones, approximately 89% seen once. This clonotype was sampled from a woman aged 50 to 65 who had recovered from COVID-19. Input material: peripheral blood.

The CDR3 here is CASSKREAGELFF. The CDR3 DNA reads as TGTGCCAGCAGCAAACGGGAAGCCGGGGAGCTGTTTTTT. The V call is TRBV7-3, the J call TRBJ2-2; D might be TRBD2 (5 bases). With 5 bases removed from V and 6 bases from J, the gap between germline ends came to 10 bases. Germline CDR1 reads SGHTA; CDR2 reads FQGTGA. The CDR3 extends over 13 amino acids.